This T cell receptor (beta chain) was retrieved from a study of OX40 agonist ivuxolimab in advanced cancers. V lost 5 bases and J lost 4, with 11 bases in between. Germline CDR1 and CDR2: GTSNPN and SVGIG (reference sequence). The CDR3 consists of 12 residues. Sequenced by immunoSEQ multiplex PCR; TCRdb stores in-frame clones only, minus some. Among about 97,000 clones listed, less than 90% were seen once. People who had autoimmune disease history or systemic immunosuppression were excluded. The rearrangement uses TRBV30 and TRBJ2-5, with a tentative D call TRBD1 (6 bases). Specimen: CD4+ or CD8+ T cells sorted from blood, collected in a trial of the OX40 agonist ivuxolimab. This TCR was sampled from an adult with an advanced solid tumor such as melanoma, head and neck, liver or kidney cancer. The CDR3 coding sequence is TGTGCCTGGGACAGGCTAGGAGAGACCCAGTACTTC. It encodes CAWDRLGETQYF.